This T cell receptor (beta chain) was obtained from a study of blood T cell repertoires in COVID-19. Overall study context: Samples representing acute and convalescent COVID-19 were sourced from the United States, Italy and Spain. Sources were T cells, B-cell-depleted T cells, or PBMCs; the material itself was cDNA or gDNA.

Ten or more counts support this clone. Original analysis: Quantification of nucleated cells was approximated via reference gene primer amplification. The protocol was immunoSEQ multiplex PCR, while the TCRdb copy is restricted to in-frame clones and leaves out a portion. V and J calls and clone size follow that table, whereas D and trimming were derived from the DNA. Among around 200,000 clones listed, roughly 85% were seen once. V lost 5 bases and J lost 2; bases outside the gene matches: 6. Looked up from germline, CDR1 is MNHEY and CDR2 is SMNVEV (reference sequence). CDR3 length: 16 residues. The source is a man in his fifties or sixties with acute or convalescent COVID-19. Material: peripheral blood. The chain links TRBV27 to TRBJ1-6; 7 bases agree with TRBD1. This CDR3 reads CASSPTGDPYNSPLHF. The CDR3, as DNA: TGTGCCAGCAGTCCTACAGGGGACCCCTATAATTCACCCCTCCACTTT.